This entry lists 15 T cell receptor beta chains sequenced from one sample in a study of T-cell reconstitution after alpha-beta-depleted transplantation in children. TCRbeta library preparation incorporated unique molecular identifiers. Each CDR3 protein is one row after TCRdb ran MiXCR on the PCR reads. The sample includes fewer than 400,000 distinct CDR3 sequences, just over 20% of them seen just once. The sequencing here drew on PBMCs from the stem cell graft donor, taken from the stem cell graft. Receptors originate from a human donor who donated a stem cell graft to a child with acute myeloid leukemia.

This chain connects TRBV7-9 to TRBJ2-1; 8 nucleotides agree with TRBD1. This CDR3 contains 13 residues. V was pared by 10 bases and J by 3 bases, with 5 bases of the junction left unmatched. Looked up from germline, CDR1 is SEHNR and CDR2 is FQNEAQ (reference sequence). The CDR3 sequence is CATMTGVYNEQFF. The CDR3 DNA follows: TGTGCCACCATGACAGGGGTCTACAATGAGCAGTTCTTC.

The chain joins TRBV2 to TRBJ2-2, with 9 bases that match TRBD2. The germline CDR1 and CDR2 sequences are SNHLY and FYNNEI. The CDR3 has 17 residues. J was trimmed by 1 base and V by 8 bases; bases with no gene match: 11. As DNA, the CDR3 is TGTGCCAGCCCCGCTGAACCACTAGCGGGGAACACCGGGGAGCTGTTTTTT. This encodes CASPAEPLAGNTGELFF.

This clonotype was observed a few times. V gene TRBV20-1 combines with J gene TRBJ2-5; D is unresolved. Germline values: CDR1 DFQATT, CDR2 SNEGSKA (reference sequence). This CDR3 comprises 16 residues. V lost 0 bases to trimming and J lost 5 bases, with 19 bases between them. CDR3 coding DNA: TGCAGTGCTAGAGATAAGAGTAGTAGGGCATTGGAGACCCAGTACTTC. As protein: CSARDKSSRALETQYF.

The chain employs TRBV2 and TRBJ2-7; D tentatively fits TRBD1 or TRBD2 (5 bases each). Germline V CDR1 and CDR2: SNHLY, FYNNEI. Trimming cost V 3 bases and J 5 bases, with 14 bases left between them. The CDR3 is 14 amino acids. CDR3 sequence (DNA): TGTGCCAGCAGTGAGGGCCCCAGGGACCACGAGCAGTACTTC. Translating it yields CASSEGPRDHEQYF. The full variable domain, in which reference TRBV2 and TRBJ2-7 provide the parts outside the CDR3, is EPEVTQTPSHQVTQMGQEVILRCVPISNHLYFYWYRQILGQKVEFLVSFYNNEISEKSEIFDDQFSVERPDGSNFTLKIRSTKLEDSAMYFCASSEGPRDHEQYFGPGTRLTVT.

This clonotype was recorded many times. The V and J genes are TRBV24-1 and TRBJ1-2; no definite D call. Germline V gene sequence: CDR1 KGHDR, CDR2 SFDVKD. The CDR3 length is 13 residues. The V gene lost 5 bases and the J gene lost 3 bases, with 9 bases spanning the gap. In nucleotides, the CDR3 is TGTGCCACCAGTGGGCCAGGACACTATGGCTACACCTTC. Amino acid sequence: CATSGPGHYGYTF.

The chain couples TRBV7-3 to TRBJ2-3; D perhaps matches TRBD1 (5 bases). V shed 1 base and J shed 9 bases, with 8 bases lying between them. The CDR3 loop spans 12 amino acids. Germline V gives CDR1 SGHTA, CDR2 FQGTGA. The CDR3: CASSLKQGTQYF. The CDR3 DNA reads TGTGCCAGCAGCTTAAAGCAGGGAACGCAGTATTTT.

The gene calls are TRBV28 and TRBJ2-3; 10 bases are shared with TRBD1. This CDR3 region has 17 residues. Trimming at V came to 6 bases and at J to 1 base, leaving 10 bases not matched to a gene. CDR1 is MDHEN, CDR2 SYDVKM, per germline. CDR3 nucleotide sequence: TGTGCCAGCAGCCCCCACAGACAGGGGGCACGCACAGATACGCAGTATTTT. Amino acids: CASSPHRQGARTDTQYF.

This clonotype was observed a handful of times. V usage is TRBV7-2 and J usage is TRBJ2-7; possibly TRBD2 for D (5 bases). Per germline, CDR1 SGHTA and CDR2 FQGNSA. Deletions cut 1 base from V and 6 bases from J, with 13 bases between. The CDR3 is 14 residues long. The CDR3 sequence is CASSLVARDVEQYF. DNA for the CDR3: TGTGCCAGCAGCTTAGTCGCCCGGGATGTCGAGCAGTACTTC.

This clonotype has at least ten counts. The chain is built from TRBV3-1 and TRBJ2-1; 10 bases align to TRBD2. J lost 8 bases, V lost 0 bases, and 10 bases had no gene match. CDR1 is LGHDT, CDR2 YNNKEL, per germline (reference sequence). This CDR3 spans 17 amino acids. The CDR3 DNA sequence: TGTGCCAGCAGCCAAGACGTAGCGGGAGGTATAGGGGATGAGCAGTTCTTC. It codes for CASSQDVAGGIGDEQFF.

This clonotype was counted a few times. This sequence joins TRBV20-1 and TRBJ2-1; D gene ambiguous. Trimming left V 0 bases short and J 9 bases short, with 18 bases between. The CDR3 runs 15 residues. Germline assignment: CDR1 DFQATT and CDR2 SNEGSKA (reference sequence). The CDR3, as DNA: TGCAGTGCTAGAGATACTGGGCGGAACAATTTTGAGCAGTTCTTC. Translated: CSARDTGRNNFEQFF.

In its sample, this clonotype was seen a few times. This chain uses TRBV12-3 or TRBV12-4 with TRBJ2-5; 11 bases agree with TRBD1. The J segment lost 2 bases and the V segment lost 4 bases, leaving 6 bases of the junction unmatched. The CDR3 runs to 16 residues. CDR3 region: CASSSGTGGWQETQYF. In DNA, the CDR3 is TGTGCCAGCAGTTCGGGGACAGGGGGTTGGCAAGAGACCCAGTACTTC.

This clonotype was recorded many times. J is TRBJ2-7 and V is TRBV5-1, with TRBD1 identical over 9 bases. CDR1 SGHRS and CDR2 YFSETQ come from the germline V gene. Trimming removed 4 bases from V and 0 bases from J; junction bases left unmatched: 5. This CDR3 is 15 amino acids long. The CDR3 protein is CASSATGQGSYEQYF. CDR3 bases: TGCGCCAGCAGCGCGACGGGACAGGGCTCCTACGAGCAGTACTTC.

In its sample, this clonotype was seen many times. This sequence joins TRBV6-2 or TRBV6-3 and TRBJ2-7; D call uncertain. The CDR3 loop spans 12 amino acids. Per germline, CDR1 MNHEY and CDR2 SVGEGT. The ends were cut back, 0 bases at V and 3 bases at J, with 3 bases in the middle. Here the CDR3 DNA reads TGTGCCAGCAGTTACTCTGTCTACGAGCAGTACTTC. Protein: CASSYSVYEQYF.

The table lists this clonotype with many counts. The genes are TRBV9 and TRBJ2-1, with D tentatively TRBD1 or TRBD2 (5 bases each). CDR3 size: 12 residues. Per the germline V gene, CDR1 is SGDLS and CDR2 is YYNGEE. Between the trimmed V and J ends, which lost 0 bases and 8 bases, there was a span of 6 bases. CDR3 DNA sequence: TGTGCCAGCAGCGTAGGGGACCATGAGCAGTTCTTC. It specifies CASSVGDHEQFF.

As concerns this clonotype: A read error is possible here, since a much larger clone lies one base away. The chain has TRBV29-1 and TRBJ1-1; TRBD1 matches 8 bases. CDR1 SQVTM and CDR2 ANQGSEA come from the germline V gene. There are 14 residues in the CDR3. The chain's CDR3 is CSVESRGQWTEPFF. The CDR3, as DNA: TGCAGCGTTGAATCCAGGGGGCAATGGACTGAACCTTTCTTT.